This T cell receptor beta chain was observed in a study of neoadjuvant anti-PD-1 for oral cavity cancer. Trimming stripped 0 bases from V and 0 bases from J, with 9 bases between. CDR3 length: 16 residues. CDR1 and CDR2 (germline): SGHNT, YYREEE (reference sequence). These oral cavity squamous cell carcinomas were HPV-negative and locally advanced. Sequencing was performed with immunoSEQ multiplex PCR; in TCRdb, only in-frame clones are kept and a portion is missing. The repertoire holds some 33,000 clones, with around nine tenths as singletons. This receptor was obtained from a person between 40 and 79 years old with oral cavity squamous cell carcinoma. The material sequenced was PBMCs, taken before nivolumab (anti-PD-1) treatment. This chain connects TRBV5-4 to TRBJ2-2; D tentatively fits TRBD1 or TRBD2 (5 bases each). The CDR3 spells CASSLERGPNTGELFF. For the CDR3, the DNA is TGTGCCAGCAGCTTGGAACGGGGCCCGAACACCGGGGAGCTGTTTTTT. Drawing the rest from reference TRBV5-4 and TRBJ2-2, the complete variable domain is ETGVTQSPTHLIKTRGQQVTLRCSSQSGHNTVSWYQQALGQGPQFIFQYYREEENGRGNFPPRFSGLQFPNYSSELNVNALELDDSALYLCASSLERGPNTGELFFGEGSRLTVL.